Reported below is one TCR beta chain. What it recognizes is unknown. Profiled with immunoSEQ multiplex PCR; TCRdb holds only in-frame clones, not every one. Of tens of thousands of clones listed, 90% to 95% are singletons. Trimming removed 6 bases from V and 3 bases from J; junction bases left unmatched: 2. The CDR3 contains 13 residues. CDR1 is SNHLY and CDR2 is FYNNEI in the germline V gene. This specimen belongs to a study of circulating and synovial CD4+ cells in juvenile arthritis. Study-wide points: These blood cells shared more CDR3 sequences with synovium than bulk blood.

What was sequenced was CD4+ T cells from blood. The TCR comes from a human donor with juvenile idiopathic arthritis. The chain couples TRBV2 to TRBJ1-3, with TRBD1 matching over 7 bases. The CDR3 here is CASRQGSGNTIYF. The CDR3 nucleotides are TGTGCCAGCAGACAGGGGAGTGGAAACACCATATATTTT. Supplemented by reference TRBV2 and TRBJ1-3, the full variable domain reads EPEVTQTPSHQVTQMGQEVILRCVPISNHLYFYWYRQILGQKVEFLVSFYNNEISEKSEIFDDQFSVERPDGSNFTLKIRSTKLEDSAMYFCASRQGSGNTIYFGEGSWLTVV.